This T cell receptor (beta chain) was retrieved from a study of blood T cell repertoires in COVID-19. Study details: The United States, Italy and Spain were the sources of the acute and convalescent COVID-19 samples. T cells, B-cell-depleted T cells, or PBMCs provided the cDNA or gDNA that served as material.

CDR1 and CDR2 from the germline V gene are SGDLS and YYNGEE. Unmatched junction bases numbered 8, after V lost 3 bases and J lost 4 bases. The CDR3 covers 18 residues. Source study methods: Reference gene primer amplification in the assay estimated nucleated cell counts. Generated by immunoSEQ multiplex PCR, the TCRdb table keeps only in-frame clones and is missing some. The DNA gave D and trimming, while V, J and clone size come from that table. The repertoire includes around 130,000 clones, 75% to 90% of them detected once, and 15% to 20% sits in the top ten. The chain recombines TRBV9 with TRBJ2-1; the match to TRBD2 covers 15 bases. The clonotype originates from a woman aged 45-60 years who had recovered from COVID-19. The sequencing input was peripheral blood. CDR3 DNA sequence: TGTGCCAGCAGCGCGGGGGGGACTAGCGGGAGGATTTACAATGAGCAGTTCTTC. Protein: CASSAGGTSGRIYNEQFF. The entire variable domain, with the rest obtained from reference TRBV9 and TRBJ2-1, is as follows: DSGVTQTPKHLITATGQRVTLRCSPRSGDLSVYWYQQSLDQGLQFLIQYYNGEERAKGNILERFSAQQFPDLHSELNLSSLELGDSALYFCASSAGGTSGRIYNEQFFGPGTRLTVL.